The 4 T cell receptor beta chains reported below all come from one sample, sequenced in a study of response to subunit inactivated influenza vaccine. TCRdb re-called the RT-PCR reads with MiXCR, one entry per CDR3 protein. The sample consists of under 850,000 distinct CDR3 sequences, 18% of them appearing once. The material was PBMCs from blood, obtained about 5 days after vaccination. Receptors originate from a man aged 45-65 years who received an inactivated influenza vaccine.

The sample holds many counts of this clonotype. The gene calls are TRBV24-1 and TRBJ2-1, with D perhaps matching TRBD1 (6 bases). CDR1 is KGHDR, CDR2 SFDVKD, per germline. CDR3 length: 16 amino acids. The V end was cut by 0 bases, the J end by 4 bases, with 12 bases between. The CDR3 loop is CATSDLRQGNYNEQFF. In nucleotides, the CDR3 is TGTGCCACCAGTGATTTGCGGCAGGGGAATTACAATGAGCAGTTCTTC.

The chain joins TRBV9 to TRBJ2-5; a weak D match, TRBD1 (6 bases). The CDR3 covers 14 residues. Germline-derived CDR1 and CDR2 are SGDLS and YYNGEE. Trimming stripped 6 bases from V and 0 bases from J, with 12 bases between. CDR3 sequence: CASNHRDNQETQYF. The CDR3 DNA sequence: TGTGCCAGCAACCACAGGGACAACCAAGAGACCCAGTACTTC.

The chain recombines TRBV9 with TRBJ2-5; TRBD2 aligns across 7 bases. Germline CDR1 is SGDLS and CDR2 is YYNGEE. The J segment lost 5 bases and the V segment lost 2 bases, leaving 12 bases of the junction unmatched. The CDR3 has 16 amino acids. Written as DNA, the CDR3 is TGTGCCAGCAGCGTCCGCGGGGGTAGGAGTGGGGAGACCCAGTACTTC. Protein product: CASSVRGGRSGETQYF.

Only a few counts were recorded for this clonotype. CDR3 residues: CATSLFRGAANTGELFF. CDR3 sequence (DNA): TGTGCCACCAGTTTATTCAGGGGAGCAGCGAACACCGGGGAGCTGTTTTTT. V usage is TRBV15 and J usage is TRBJ2-2; a possible D gene is TRBD1 (6 bases). Germline values: CDR1 LNHNV, CDR2 YYDKDF (reference sequence). V lost 6 bases to trimming and J lost 0 bases, with 17 bases between them. There are 17 residues in the CDR3.